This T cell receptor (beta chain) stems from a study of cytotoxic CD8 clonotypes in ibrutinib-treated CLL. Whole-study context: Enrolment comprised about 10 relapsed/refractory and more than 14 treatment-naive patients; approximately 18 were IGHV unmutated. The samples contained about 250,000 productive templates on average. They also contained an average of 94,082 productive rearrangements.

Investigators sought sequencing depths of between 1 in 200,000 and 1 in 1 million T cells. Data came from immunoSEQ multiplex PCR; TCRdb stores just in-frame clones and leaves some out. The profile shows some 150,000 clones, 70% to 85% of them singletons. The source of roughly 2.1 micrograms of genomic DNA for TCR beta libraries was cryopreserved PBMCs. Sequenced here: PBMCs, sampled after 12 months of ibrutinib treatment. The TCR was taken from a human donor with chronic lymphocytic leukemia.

CDR3 residues: CASSLGTGGSGEQYF. CDR3 nucleotides: TGTGCCAGCAGCTTAGGGACAGGGGGCTCGGGAGAGCAGTACTTC. This chain links TRBV7-8 with TRBJ2-7; TRBD1 aligns across 11 bases. CDR1 is SGHVS, CDR2 FQNEAQ, per germline. Unmatched junction bases numbered 6, after V lost 1 base and J lost 7 bases. CDR3 length equals 15 residues.